This T cell receptor (beta chain) was documented in a study of blood T cell repertoires in COVID-19. Study at large: Acute and convalescent COVID-19 samples came from the United States, Italy and Spain. T cells, B-cell-depleted T cells, or PBMCs provided the cDNA or gDNA that served as material.

Sequenced by immunoSEQ multiplex PCR; TCRdb stores in-frame clones only, minus some. Of approximately 160,000 clones in the sample, roughly four fifths were seen once. V lost 5 bases, J lost 0 bases, and 7 bases lay in between. CDR1 ENHRY and CDR2 SYGVKD come from the germline V gene. CDR3 length equals 13 residues. The source is a woman older than 75 with acute or convalescent COVID-19. Sequenced input: peripheral blood. The chain combines TRBV10-3 with TRBJ1-1, with no clear D. The CDR3 DNA sequence: TGTGCCATCAGTTCAGCGATGAACACTGAAGCTTTCTTT. Amino acid sequence: CAISSAMNTEAFF.